The 17 T cell receptor beta chains listed next were all sequenced from one sample in a study of cytomegalovirus exposure and HLA in healthy donors. Generated by immunoSEQ multiplex PCR, the TCRdb table keeps only in-frame clones and is missing some. Here the sample spans roughly 350,000 clones, 80% to 90% being singletons. Sequences were obtained from PBMCs. Source of these receptors: a woman aged 18-29 years in good health and CMV-seronegative.

V gene TRBV7-2 combines with J gene TRBJ2-7, with 8 bases identical to TRBD1. The CDR3 is 12 amino acids. V gave up 6 bases and J gave up 6 bases; unmatched junction bases: 4. Germline CDR1 SGHTA, CDR2 FQGNSA. CDR3 DNA sequence: TGTGCCAGCAGTCTGGACAGGGCCGAGCAGTACTTC. Translation: CASSLDRAEQYF.

In nucleotides, the CDR3 is TGTGCCAGCAGCCCGGACAGGGATTACCAAGAGACCCAGTACTTC. It yields the protein CASSPDRDYQETQYF. This chain uses TRBV7-2 with TRBJ2-5; 8 bases map to TRBD1. Germline V gene sequence: CDR1 SGHTA, CDR2 FQGNSA. V dropped 5 bases and J dropped 0; count of bases not matched to a gene: 5. There are 15 residues in the CDR3.

This sequence joins TRBV27 and TRBJ2-1; tentatively, D is TRBD2 (5 bases). The ends were cut back, 0 bases at V and 15 bases at J, with 12 bases in the middle. The CDR3 covers 12 residues. Germline CDR1 MNHEY, CDR2 SMNVEV (reference sequence). Written as DNA, the CDR3 is TGTGCCAGCAGTTTATCTGAGGGCCGGTTGTTCTTC. Protein: CASSLSEGRLFF.

The chain carries TRBV5-1 and TRBJ2-7; the match to TRBD2 covers 7 bases. This CDR3 has 13 residues. CDR1 is SGHRS, CDR2 YFSETQ, per germline. J gave up 7 bases and V 0 bases, and 4 bases lay outside the gene matches. The CDR3 spells CASSLGLAEEQYF. The CDR3 region has the DNA TGCGCCAGCAGCTTGGGGCTAGCGGAAGAGCAGTACTTC.

The chain links TRBV6-6 to TRBJ2-5, with 11 bases identical to TRBD2. Germline CDR1 MNHNY, CDR2 SVGAGI (reference sequence). Germline trimming cut 1 base from V and 3 bases from J; bases unmatched to any gene: 4. CDR3 size: 16 residues. CDR3 amino acids: CASSYWGLADKETQYF. CDR3 DNA: TGTGCCAGCAGTTACTGGGGACTAGCGGATAAAGAGACCCAGTACTTC.

This chain links TRBV6-6 with TRBJ1-1; 10 nucleotides line up with TRBD1. J gave up 1 base and V 6 bases, and 8 bases lay outside the gene matches. This CDR3 comprises 16 residues. In germline, CDR1 is MNHNY, CDR2 SVGAGI (reference sequence). The CDR3 spells CASRGGQGGGNTEAFF. For the CDR3, the DNA is TGTGCCAGCAGGGGCGGACAGGGGGGCGGGAACACTGAAGCTTTCTTT.

This sequence joins TRBV14 and TRBJ1-2, with 8 bases identical to TRBD1. CDR1 is SGHDN, CDR2 FVKESK, per germline. Germline trimming cut 0 bases from V and 8 bases from J; bases unmatched to any gene: 8. The CDR3 loop spans 15 amino acids. The CDR3 nucleotides are TGTGCCAGCAGCCAAGAGGACAGGGCCCGCGTCGGCTACACCTTC. This encodes CASSQEDRARVGYTF.

This chain links TRBV11-2 with TRBJ2-7, with a weak D call TRBD2 (5 bases). The length of the CDR3 is 14 residues. V gave up 1 base and J gave up 2 bases, with 9 bases separating them. Per germline, CDR1 SGHAT and CDR2 FQNNGV. CDR3 protein: CASSLGGDAYEQYF. CDR3 nucleotides: TGTGCCAGCAGCTTAGGGGGAGACGCCTACGAGCAGTACTTC.

This chain links TRBV19 with TRBJ2-1; a possible D gene is TRBD2 (5 bases). The CDR3 runs to 15 residues. The germline CDR1 and CDR2 sequences are LNHDA and SQIVND (reference sequence). Trimming took 3 bases from V and 3 from J, leaving 12 bases between them. The CDR3 DNA is TGTGCCAGTAGTATGTCGGGAACCTACTACAATGAGCAGTTCTTC. Protein product: CASSMSGTYYNEQFF.

V and J are TRBV5-6 and TRBJ2-5; D uncertain. Germline CDR1 and CDR2: SGHDT and YYEEEE. This CDR3 has 16 residues. V was shortened by 2 bases and J by 1 base, with 15 bases between the two germline ends. The CDR3 coding sequence is TGTGCCAGCAGCTTTCGCGGAGTTCAGAGCCAAGAGACCCAGTACTTC. Translating gives CASSFRGVQSQETQYF.

This clone was seen only a few times. The rearrangement joins TRBV5-4 to TRBJ1-5; D is unresolved. Trimming stripped 2 bases from V and 2 bases from J, with 5 bases between. The CDR3 is made up of 13 amino acids. Germline-derived CDR1 and CDR2 are SGHNT and YYREEE (reference sequence). The CDR3 protein is CASSFYGNQPQHF. The CDR3 DNA sequence: TGTGCCAGCAGCTTTTATGGCAATCAGCCCCAGCATTTT. The complete variable domain, with remaining parts taken from reference TRBV5-4 and TRBJ1-5, reads ETGVTQSPTHLIKTRGQQVTLRCSSQSGHNTVSWYQQALGQGPQFIFQYYREEENGRGNFPPRFSGLQFPNYSSELNVNALELDDSALYLCASSFYGNQPQHFGDGTRLSIL.

The V and J genes are TRBV6-6 and TRBJ1-2; D gene ambiguous. This CDR3 region has 14 residues. Germline V gene data show CDR1 as MNHNY and CDR2 as SVGAGI (reference sequence). Trimming removed 5 bases at V and 5 bases at J, with 15 bases between. The CDR3 protein is CASSDGPRRYGYTF. Here the CDR3 DNA reads TGTGCCAGCAGTGACGGGCCCCGGAGGTATGGCTACACCTTC.

This clone has a handful of counts. CDR3 residues: CASSLEGEAGYGYTF. The CDR3, as DNA: TGTGCCAGCAGCTTAGAAGGGGAAGCAGGCTATGGCTACACCTTC. V usage is TRBV7-2 and J usage is TRBJ1-2, with D possibly being TRBD1 (5 bases). Germline V gene sequence: CDR1 SGHTA, CDR2 FQGNSA. The germline V and J ends were trimmed by 1 base and 4 bases, with 13 bases remaining between them. CDR3 size: 15 residues.

The chain couples TRBV5-1 to TRBJ2-7; 9 bases align to TRBD1. V gave up 0 bases and J gave up 2 bases; unmatched junction bases: 6. The CDR3 length is 16 residues. Germline CDR1 SGHRS, CDR2 YFSETQ. The CDR3 is CASSLGRDRATYEQYF. CDR3 nucleotides: TGCGCCAGCAGCTTGGGTCGGGACAGGGCGACCTACGAGCAGTACTTC.

A few counts support this clone. This chain connects TRBV6-5 to TRBJ2-1; 8 bases map to TRBD1. The CDR3 consists of 15 residues. Germline loops: CDR1 MNHEY, CDR2 SVGAGI. V was pared by 4 bases and J by 1 base, with 3 bases of the junction left unmatched. The CDR3 DNA is TGTGCCAGCAGTTGGCGACAGGGGTCCTACAATGAGCAGTTCTTC. Amino acid sequence: CASSWRQGSYNEQFF.

The rearrangement uses TRBV9 and TRBJ1-5; 8 nucleotides agree with TRBD1. Trimming took 3 bases from V and 2 from J; bases not matched to a gene: 4. CDR3 length: 15 residues. The V gene's germline CDR1 is SGDLS and CDR2 YYNGEE. The CDR3 loop is CASSATGDGNQPQHF. The DNA of the CDR3 is TGTGCCAGCAGCGCGACAGGGGATGGCAATCAGCCCCAGCATTTT.

This chain joins TRBV7-2 and TRBJ2-7; TRBD1 matches 9 bases. The CDR3 totals 15 residues. CDR1 and CDR2 from the germline V gene are SGHTA and FQGNSA. V dropped 3 bases and J dropped 2; count of bases not matched to a gene: 5. The CDR3: CASSFGQGKAYEQYF. DNA for the CDR3: TGTGCCAGCAGCTTCGGACAGGGGAAAGCCTACGAGCAGTACTTC.